This TCR beta chain is drawn from a study of beta chain features in type 1 diabetes. Regarding the study as a whole: All four CD4+ subsets from Type 1 diabetes patients carried moderately but significantly shorter TCRB CDR3s.

The entirety of the isolated RNA underwent reverse transcription, so expressed TCRB transcripts were sequenced. Naive, central memory and regulatory T cell samples produced a mean of approximately 3.9 million reads. Produced via immunoSEQ multiplex PCR; TCRdb's table is partial and in-frame only. Found here are around 250,000 clones, roughly an eighth of them singletons; the top ten hold 0.015% to 0.02%. V shed 1 base and J shed 0 bases, with 6 bases lying between them. The germline V gene encodes CDR1 SGHTA and CDR2 FQGNSA. The CDR3 runs 14 residues. For this clone: Its antigen remains unidentified.

CD45RO/CCR7/CD25/CD127/CD95/CD27 separated CD4+ naive, central memory, regulatory and stem cell-like memory cells by sorting. The authors obtained over 95% purity in all sorted populations. The sequenced material came from naive CD4+ T cells from blood. This receptor was taken from a man aged 25 to 40 with type 1 diabetes. The rearrangement joins TRBV7-2 to TRBJ1-2; D not resolved. The CDR3, as DNA: TGTGCCAGCAGCTTAGGAAACACTAACTATGGCTACACCTTC. Amino acids: CASSLGNTNYGYTF.